These T cell receptor beta chains were read from a single sample in a study of T cell responses to AZD1222 COVID-19 vaccine. Clones were read by immunoSEQ multiplex PCR, and TCRdb kept only the in-frame ones, dropping some. The sample consists of around 110,000 clones, around 88% of them appearing once. The material sequenced was peripheral blood, taken on day 0 of AZD1222 vaccination. All receptors come from an adult in good health. CDR3s include the opening cysteine and the closing phenylalanine or tryptophan.

CDR3aa	v_gene	j_gene
CASSGPTGHGYTF	TRBV9	TRBJ1-2
CATSRGVGGAGYEQYF	TRBV15	TRBJ2-7
CASSSGHQRYEQYF	TRBV6-2/TRBV6-3	TRBJ2-7
CASNIGGQETQYF	TRBV6-5	TRBJ2-5
CASSIPTGPNYGYTF	TRBV19	TRBJ1-2
CASSVVGDGYTF	TRBV9	TRBJ1-2
CATSRVGAEGNEQFF	TRBV15	TRBJ2-1
CASSPLGQGAAYEQYF	TRBV28	TRBJ2-7
CASSPRSQSYQPQHF	TRBV19	TRBJ1-5
CASSDRLDGPYEQYF	TRBV19	TRBJ2-7
CASSLASAGESYNEQFF	TRBV5-1	TRBJ2-1
CASSSIAGGHPDTQYF	TRBV28	TRBJ2-3
CASRFEGGSYGYTF	TRBV7-9	TRBJ1-2
CASSLGSVYQYNEQFF	TRBV5-6	TRBJ2-1
CASSQDRTEDTQYF	TRBV7-2	TRBJ2-3
CASSQTGRAYEQYF	TRBV18	TRBJ2-7
CASSLTWGPGIYGYTF	TRBV7-3	TRBJ1-2
CASSLNANQPQHF	TRBV7-3	TRBJ1-5
CASSLSRTALPEAFF	TRBV7-9	TRBJ1-1
CASSYHRQGPNEKLFF	TRBV6-5	TRBJ1-4
CASSQRLELDEQFF	TRBV4-3	TRBJ2-1
CATTPPVARGYTF	TRBV24-1	TRBJ1-2
CASSEDRMNTEAFF	TRBV2	TRBJ1-1
CASSTPGQGLNEKLFF	TRBV28	TRBJ1-4
CASSNGQRTYEQYF	TRBV5-1	TRBJ2-7
CASSQVAGYTGELFF	TRBV25-1	TRBJ2-2
CASRLAFLVSSYSGNTIYF	TRBV12-2	TRBJ1-3
CASSQPGFRGGYSPLHF	TRBV28	TRBJ1-6
CASARGYSGYTF	TRBV12-3/TRBV12-4	TRBJ1-2
CASSAPGQGRTTSPLHF	TRBV19	TRBJ1-6
CASSGGGRSPYNEQFF	TRBV6-2/TRBV6-3	TRBJ2-1
CASRPMARGVETQYF	TRBV10-2	TRBJ2-5
CASSPLAGGVNTQYF	TRBV3-1/TRBV3-2	TRBJ2-3
CATSRDQKGTEAFF	TRBV15	TRBJ1-1
CASSSPGTATYNEQFF	TRBV7-6	TRBJ2-1
CASSTTGTVIYNEQFF	TRBV3-1/TRBV3-2	TRBJ2-1
CASSLGSQGPYGYTF	TRBV5-1	TRBJ1-2
CASSLGVGPRNEQFF	TRBV7-3	TRBJ2-1
CASSTGTGSYEQYF	TRBV5-1	TRBJ2-7
CARGPGQKSNQPQHF	TRBV6-5	TRBJ1-5
CASSYGQGPVTYEQYF	TRBV5-4	TRBJ2-7
CASSPRDRVITGELFF	TRBV5-1	TRBJ2-2
CATSDLQSDQPQHF	TRBV24-1	TRBJ1-5
CASGGGFAKNIQYF	TRBV27	TRBJ2-4
CASSLQQGGSDTQYF	TRBV7-3	TRBJ2-3
CSASPGSSYNSPLHF	TRBV20-1	TRBJ1-6
CASSLTGESSYEQYF	TRBV7-2	TRBJ2-7
CSAGGTKNIQYF	TRBV20-1	TRBJ2-4
CASSLGQWTYEQYF	TRBV5-1	TRBJ2-7
CASSSATSGDLSGELFF	TRBV5-4	TRBJ2-2
CASGLREDRENSPLHF	TRBV12-5	TRBJ1-6
CASSPGTSKGMGNEQYF	TRBV5-4	TRBJ2-7